Each of the 2 T cell receptor beta chains below was sequenced from the same sample in a study of glioma-infiltrating T cells after dendritic cell vaccination. This table comes from immunoSEQ multiplex PCR, and its TCRdb copy is limited to in-frame clones, with some not included. This sample has more than 85,000 clones, with over 75% found just once. The specimen comprised blood, sampled before dendritic cell vaccination. The receptors were sampled from a human donor with glioblastoma.

The chain employs TRBV5-6 and TRBJ2-5; D call uncertain. V lost 0 bases and J 0 bases, leaving 18 bases between the germline ends. The CDR3 contains 18 residues. Per germline, CDR1 SGHDT and CDR2 YYEEEE. The CDR3 reads CASSLEAKTAGYQETQYF. The CDR3 nucleotides are TGTGCCAGCAGCTTGGAGGCTAAGACGGCCGGGTACCAAGAGACCCAGTACTTC. The whole variable domain, filled in from reference TRBV5-6 and TRBJ2-5, reads DAGVTQSPTHLIKTRGQQVTLRCSPKSGHDTVSWYQQALGQGPQFIFQYYEEEERQRGNFPDRFSGHQFPNYSSELNVNALLLGDSALYLCASSLEAKTAGYQETQYFGPGTRLLVL.

The chain carries TRBV6-5 and TRBJ1-2; no definite D call. This CDR3 is 14 amino acids long. Per the germline V gene, CDR1 is MNHEY and CDR2 is SVGAGI. Deletions cut 5 bases from V and 8 bases from J, with 18 bases between. CDR3 nucleotides: TGTGCCAGCAGTCCCACCTTGAGGGCGGGAGGCTACACCTTC. Its translation is CASSPTLRAGGYTF.